The 12 T cell receptor beta chains given below trace back to one sample, sequenced in a study of T-cell reconstitution after alpha-beta-depleted transplantation in children. This sample's TCRbeta library carried unique molecular identifier barcodes. TCRdb independently ran MiXCR on the PCR reads; one entry per CDR3 protein. The sample includes some 600,000 distinct CDR3 sequences, 15% to 20% of them seen just once. The input for sequencing was PBMCs from the stem cell graft donor, taken from the stem cell graft. The source is a human donor who donated a stem cell graft to a child with acute myeloid leukemia.

This clonotype was counted only a few times. This rearrangement joins TRBV25-1 to TRBJ1-2; unclear D gene. Germline V gene data show CDR1 as MGHDK and CDR2 as SYGVNS. Deletions cut 4 bases from V and 2 bases from J, with 5 bases between. This CDR3 contains 12 residues. CDR3 region: CASSVTNYGYTF. The CDR3 coding sequence is TGTGCCAGCAGTGTGACCAACTATGGCTACACCTTC.

V is TRBV2 and J is TRBJ1-6; TRBD1 is a possible D gene (6 bases). CDR1 and CDR2 from the germline V gene are SNHLY and FYNNEI. Trimming cost V 7 bases and J 9 bases, with 13 bases left between them. This CDR3 is built from 13 residues. The CDR3 loop reads CASTGGMGSPLHF. The DNA of the CDR3 is TGTGCCAGCACGGGGGGCATGGGTTCACCCCTCCACTTT.

Here the CDR3 DNA reads TGCAGTGCTCCAGACAGGGGCTACTATGGCTACACCTTC. This translates into CSAPDRGYYGYTF. The V call is TRBV20-1, the J call TRBJ1-2; 8 bases match TRBD1. In germline, CDR1 is DFQATT, CDR2 SNEGSKA (reference sequence). The CDR3 runs to 13 residues. The trim removed 5 bases at V and 3 bases at J, leaving 5 bases unmatched.

This clonotype was seen many times. This chain links TRBV20-1 with TRBJ1-5, with a tentative D call TRBD1 (5 bases). The CDR3 spans 15 residues. V lost 1 base and J lost 2, with 12 bases in between. Per germline, CDR1 DFQATT and CDR2 SNEGSKA (reference sequence). CDR3 nucleotide sequence: TGCAGTGCTAGAGGTTGGGGGGTTGGCAATCAGCCCCAGCATTTT. Its translation: CSARGWGVGNQPQHF.

This clonotype was seen a handful of times. This chain connects TRBV15 to TRBJ1-2; 10 bases are a match to TRBD1. The V and J ends lost 0 bases and 5 bases, in that order; junction bases with no gene match: 6. The CDR3 contains 16 residues. Looked up from germline, CDR1 is LNHNV and CDR2 is YYDKDF (reference sequence). The CDR3 nucleotides read TGTGCCACCAGCAGAGAAATTGACAGGGGGCCTTATGGCTACACCTTC. Protein: CATSREIDRGPYGYTF.

In this sample, this clonotype turned up many times. The V and J genes are TRBV20-1 and TRBJ1-1, with D tentatively TRBD1 (5 bases). This CDR3 comprises 16 residues. V lost 2 bases and J 0 bases, leaving 16 bases between the germline ends. Germline V gene data show CDR1 as DFQATT and CDR2 as SNEGSKA (reference sequence). The chain's CDR3 is CSARKGPYSMNTEAFF. CDR3 nucleotides: TGCAGTGCTAGAAAGGGGCCCTACTCGATGAACACTGAAGCTTTCTTT.

This clonotype occurred many times. The gene calls are TRBV25-1 and TRBJ2-3, with D hard to call. V shed 3 bases and J shed 3 bases, with 7 bases lying between them. Germline-derived CDR1 and CDR2 are MGHDK and SYGVNS. The CDR3 sequence is 13 residues long. The DNA for the CDR3 is TGTGCCAGCAGTGAGCGGACGACAGATACGCAGTATTTT. Translated: CASSERTTDTQYF.

This clonotype was recorded at least ten times. The genes are TRBV6-1 and TRBJ1-5; 7 bases agree with TRBD1. The V segment lost 5 bases and the J segment 3 bases; nucleotides outside the gene matches: 4. The CDR3 is made up of 14 amino acids. Germline loops: CDR1 MNHNS, CDR2 SASEGT. This CDR3 is CASSPQGNNQPQHF. In DNA form, the CDR3 reads TGTGCCAGCAGTCCACAGGGGAACAATCAGCCCCAGCATTTT.

V usage is TRBV20-1 and J usage is TRBJ2-2, with a weak D call TRBD1 (6 bases). Germline values: CDR1 DFQATT, CDR2 SNEGSKA (reference sequence). The CDR3 spans 16 residues. The ends were cut back, 6 bases at V and 7 bases at J, with 24 bases in the middle. CDR3 bases: TGCAGTGCCCACCTATCCCCCGAGGGACAAGGCGGGGAGCTGTTTTTT. This translates into CSAHLSPEGQGGELFF.

This clonotype occurred many times. The rearrangement links TRBV29-1 to TRBJ1-2, with no clear D. The CDR3 extends over 14 amino acids. Per germline, CDR1 SQVTM and CDR2 ANQGSEA. V lost 7 bases and J 4 bases, leaving 19 bases between the germline ends. As DNA, the CDR3 is TGCAGCGCGTCCCGCCCCGACATCCTCTATGGCTACACCTTC. Amino acids: CSASRPDILYGYTF.

This chain joins TRBV5-5 and TRBJ2-3; D gene unclear. CDR3 length equals 16 residues. Germline loops: CDR1 SGHKS, CDR2 YYEKEE (reference sequence). Trimming pared 1 base from V and 1 base from J, leaving 13 bases between. The CDR3 nucleotides are TGTGCCAGCAGCTTGATCCGGCCCGACCGCACAGATACGCAGTATTTT. Protein product: CASSLIRPDRTDTQYF.

This clonotype appeared a few times. The chain links TRBV20-1 to TRBJ1-1, with a possible D match to TRBD1 (5 bases). This CDR3 is 12 amino acids long. V shed 3 bases and J shed 6 bases, with 11 bases lying between them. CDR1 is DFQATT and CDR2 is SNEGSKA in the germline V gene (reference sequence). CDR3 sequence (DNA): TGCAGTGCTAGCTATGACAGCCCTGAAGCTTTCTTT. It specifies CSASYDSPEAFF.